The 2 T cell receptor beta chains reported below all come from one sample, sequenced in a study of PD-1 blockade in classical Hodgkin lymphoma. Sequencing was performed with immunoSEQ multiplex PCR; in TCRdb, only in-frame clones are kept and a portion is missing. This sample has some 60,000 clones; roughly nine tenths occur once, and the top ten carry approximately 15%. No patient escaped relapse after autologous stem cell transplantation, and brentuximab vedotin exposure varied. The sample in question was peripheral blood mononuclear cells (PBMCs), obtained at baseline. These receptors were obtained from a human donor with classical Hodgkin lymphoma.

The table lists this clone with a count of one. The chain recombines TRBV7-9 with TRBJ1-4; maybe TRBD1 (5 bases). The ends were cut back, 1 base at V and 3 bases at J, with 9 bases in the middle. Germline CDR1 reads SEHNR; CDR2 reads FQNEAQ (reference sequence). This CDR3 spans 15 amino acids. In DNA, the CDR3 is TGTGCCAGCAGCTTAGGGGGGATAGCTAATGAAAAACTGTTTTTT. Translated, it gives CASSLGGIANEKLFF. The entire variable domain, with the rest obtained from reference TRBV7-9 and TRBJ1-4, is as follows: DTGVSQNPRHKITKRGQNVTFRCDPISEHNRLYWYRQTLGQGPEFLTYFQNEAQLEKSRLLSDRFSAERPKGSFSTLEIQRTEQGDSAMYLCASSLGGIANEKLFFGSGTQLSVL.

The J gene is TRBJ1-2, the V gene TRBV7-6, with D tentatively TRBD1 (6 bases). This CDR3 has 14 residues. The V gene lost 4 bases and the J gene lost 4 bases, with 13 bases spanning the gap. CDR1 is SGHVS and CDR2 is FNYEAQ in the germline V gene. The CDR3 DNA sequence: TGTGCCAGCAGCTCACTACAGGACAGCTATGGCTACACCTTC. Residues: CASSSLQDSYGYTF.